The T cell receptor (beta chain) described here comes from a study of OX40 agonist ivuxolimab in advanced cancers. Generated by immunoSEQ multiplex PCR, the TCRdb table keeps only in-frame clones and is missing some. Of about 63,000 clones listed, 70% to 80% are singletons. With respect to this clone: Its antigen is not identified.

Notes on the study in general: By week 6 at 0.1 to 3.0 mg/kg, blood CD4+ and CD8+ T cells had expanded clonally.

With 3 bases removed from V and 3 bases from J, the gap between germline ends came to 6 bases. Germline V gene lookup returns CDR1 KGHSH and CDR2 LQKENI. The CDR3 has 13 residues. The source material was CD4+ or CD8+ T cells sorted from blood, sampled in a trial of the OX40 agonist ivuxolimab. This sequence originates from an adult with an advanced solid tumor such as melanoma, head and neck, liver or kidney cancer. J is TRBJ2-4 and V is TRBV18; no firm D call. CDR3 nucleotide sequence: TGTGCCAGCTCACCCGAAGTCAAAAACATTCAGTACTTC. Its translation: CASSPEVKNIQYF.